This T cell receptor (beta chain) came from a study of blood T cell repertoires in COVID-19. J gave up 6 bases and V 0 bases, and 13 bases lay outside the gene matches. Germline CDR1 SGHVS, CDR2 FNYEAQ. There are 18 residues in the CDR3. Ages ranged from about 18 to 100 years, with residence in around 24 US areas. Donors of Cohort 3 who recovered were those that had two negative PCRs, clearance, or symptom resolution. Under the authors' procedure: Counts of nucleated cells, estimated from reference gene primer amplification, were obtained. This table comes from immunoSEQ multiplex PCR, and its TCRdb copy is limited to in-frame clones, with some not included. V and J calls and clone size follow that table, whereas D and trimming were derived from the DNA. Of about 270,000 clones listed, about nine tenths are singletons.

The rearrangement joins TRBV7-6 to TRBJ2-5; TRBD1 matches 10 bases. Sequencing was done on a sample of PBMCs or T cells enriched from blood (not recorded which). The TCR was taken from a woman aged 45-65 years who had recovered from COVID-19. The CDR3 loop reads CASSLAPPSGQGGKTQYF. In nucleotides, the CDR3 is TGTGCCAGCAGCTTAGCGCCACCCAGCGGACAGGGGGGGAAGACCCAGTACTTC.